One T cell receptor (beta chain) is described in this entry. No antigen is known for it. The data belong to a study of CD8+ T cells in alopecia areata. Sequencing templates came from extracted RNA that was reverse transcribed into cDNA. The repertoire was sequenced with immunoSEQ multiplex PCR; TCRdb's copy has only in-frame clones and lacks some. The sample includes more than 90,000 clones, about 61% of them seen just once. The study's findings and limits: Higher clonality than in normal scalp was seen in lesional scalp, especially alopecia totalis/universalis. Scalp specimens additionally yield sequences from normal skin's resident alphabeta T cells.

The CDR3 is 13 amino acids. J gave up 5 bases and V 2 bases, and 5 bases lay outside the gene matches. The germline gives CDR1 SQVTM, CDR2 ANQGSEA. The TCR comes from a human donor in good health. The sample was CD4+ T cells sorted from blood. The rearrangement links TRBV29-1 to TRBJ1-1; 7 positions agree with TRBD1. The CDR3 region is CSVESQGGTEAFF. CDR3 nucleotide sequence: TGCAGCGTTGAAAGCCAGGGGGGGACTGAAGCTTTCTTT.